This T cell receptor (beta chain) was sequenced during a study of blood T cell repertoires in COVID-19 (dated by TCRdb to between 2020 and 2021). Describing the broader study: Collaborator samples came from the United States, Italy and Spain and covered acute and convalescent phases of COVID-19. The material from the prospective study consisted of cDNA or gDNA derived from T cells, B-cell-depleted T cells, or PBMCs. Deeply sampled blood TCRbeta repertoires from subjects exposed to, actively infected with, or recovered from COVID-19 were included in the dataset. A freely available public database, intended as a resource for researchers studying the immune response to SARS-CoV-2, is where the repertoires were released. Samples were obtained from the ongoing ImmuneRACE study (first 160 participants) and from 950 to 1,500 subjects provided by 6 global collaborators. Nearly every sample came with metadata listing a de-identified subject ID, COVID-19 status, age in years and sex. Where HLA class I and class II types were available, the types were taken from metadata supplied by the sample provider, not from assay-based typing.

With regard to this clone: Its target antigen remains unknown. No per-base quality is available; no much larger clone lies one base away.

TCRbeta CDR3 regions were amplified from genomic DNA using the immunoSEQ Assay, a bias-controlled multiplex PCR. Processing in the source paper ran as follows. The number of nucleated cells in each sample was estimated from the amplification of reference gene primers within the assay. To quantify the absolute abundance of each unique TCRbeta CDR3 rearrangement, sequence reads were collapsed and filtered. For each sample, productive Simpson clonality was calculated as the square root of Simpson's diversity index over productive rearrangements. TCRdb obtained this table from immuneACCESS and retained in-frame rearrangements with V and J assigned. These tables miss some clones; where compared with another copy, unresolved V genes account for less than half of the shortfall, and the remainder is unexplained. The V and J calls and the clone size are those of that table, but D and trimming were determined from the DNA. In this sample the table shows about 230,000 clones, around 83% of which occur a single time. In total, the top ten clones hold 7.4% of the sample.

Broader findings and caveats from the paper: Clinical and demographic metadata were provided uncurated, with the amount varying by source and participant.

Whole blood was collected in K2EDTA tubes by collaborating institutions according to the institutions' own protocols. Collaborator samples were shipped for TCRbeta analysis as frozen whole blood, isolated PBMCs, or DNA extracted from either sample type. This receptor was obtained from a woman in her 50s with acute or convalescent COVID-19. Sequenced input: peripheral blood.

The CDR3 region: CASSLAGQPNSPLHF. The nucleotides are TGTGCCAGCAGCTTGGCCGGACAGCCTAATTCACCCCTCCACTTT. In this chain, TRBV5-5 is recombined with TRBJ1-6; TRBD1 might be the D gene, on 6 matching bases. The germline V gene (reference sequence) yields SGHKS for CDR1 and YYEKEE for CDR2. V was cut back by 0 bases and J by 6 bases, leaving a gap of 10 bases between them. The CDR3 holds 15 amino acids from the cysteine to the phenylalanine. The kept DNA is CDR3 alone, 45 bases in frame from the first base.